This record concerns one T cell receptor beta chain sequence. Its antigen is not yet known. Base-call qualities are not available, and no considerably larger clone is one nucleotide away. In total, more than 500 healthy bone marrow donors made up the cohort. Cohort members were all nominally healthy when sampled, although unrecorded immune exposures were likely present. The donor was CMV seropositive and belonged to the group of about 290 seropositive cohort members. A peripheral blood sample was collected from each donor, and TCR beta sequencing was performed on peripheral blood mononuclear cells. The Qiagen DNeasy Blood Extraction Kit was used to extract genomic DNA from the blood cell samples. The CDR3 holds 14 amino acids from the cysteine to the phenylalanine. Only CDR3 DNA is held: 42 bases, read in frame from base 1. Trimming removed 7 bases from V and 4 bases from J; the gene matches leave 6 bases unexplained. CDR1 and CDR2, per the germline V gene, are MNHNS and SASEGT.

Receptors were amplified or captured by the immunoSEQ multiplex PCR assay. The multiplex PCR relied on a mix of 60 forward primers for TCR Vbeta segments and 13 reverse primers for TCR Jbeta segments. The CDR3 region of rearranged TCR beta genes was amplified from genomic DNA with a multiplex PCR assay. The amplified TCR beta libraries were sequenced on the Illumina HiSeq System as 87-base-pair reads. On the study's bioinformatics: In a later analysis, 80 million or so unique TCR beta chains were counted across the approximately 670 repertoires, and roughly 11 million of these chains were shared by at least two donors. A nearest-neighbor algorithm error-corrected the raw reads and collapsed the reads into unique sequences, merging closely related sequences to remove PCR and sequencing errors. V, D and J gene segments were assigned by aligning CDR3 sequences to IMGT reference sequences. For a sequence to be retained, at least a six-nucleotide match to both a V gene segment and a J gene segment was required. Rearrangements were classified as productive when the CDR3 lacked stop codons and remained in frame with V and J, and all other rearrangements were classified as non-productive. CDR3 was defined according to IMGT convention as the region running from the second conserved V-encoded cysteine to the conserved J-encoded phenylalanine. The earlier analysis of about 500 of the donors excluded sequences that lacked an unambiguous match to a single V gene segment. In an earlier analysis of about 590 of the donors, a V segment was called functional when productive rearrangements were above 56.7%, and segregating when the standard deviation between donors exceeded 5%. A statistical classification framework was developed to diagnose cytomegalovirus status using the catalog of TCR beta chain sequences. In a later analysis, V and J genes were assigned by comparing TCR nucleotide sequences against IMGT/GENE-DB human TR gene sequences. In a later analysis, CDR3 sequences and most-parsimonious VDJ recombination scenarios were assigned using the TCRdist pipeline. In a later analysis, every TCR beta chain was defined by the combination of its CDR3 amino acid sequence and its V-gene family, and reads without a unique V-gene family were dropped. In a later analysis, 500 to 650 highly shared, low-generation-probability nucleotide sequences were removed to address suspected cross-contamination and a sequencing artifact. A later analysis calculated a clonal expansion index for each public chain from normalized within-repertoire ranks of inferred template counts. In a later analysis, generation probabilities were computed using a VDJ recombination model fitted to out-of-frame rearrangements, and the results were checked against IGoR. Hypergeometric tests were used in a later analysis to score TCR-TCR, TCR-HLA and TCR-CMV co-occurrence, with a repertoire-size bias correction applied to the TCR pairs. In a later analysis, false discovery rates were estimated by permuting HLA or CMV assignments 20 times. In a later analysis, co-occurring TCRs were grouped with DBSCAN, and TCRdist sequence similarity was added when clustering was performed within HLA-allele-positive subsets. Repertoires with fewer than 30,000 or more than 120,000 public chains, plus five repertoires with anomalous nucleotide sharing, were excluded from co-occurrence clustering. TCRdb carries this immuneACCESS record with in-frame sequences only. Its versions omit some clonotypes, under half of them owing to an unresolved V gene in the studies checked, with the rest unexplained. V and J calls and clone size are given by that table; D and trimming were obtained from the DNA. This sample has under 100,000 clones in its table, and roughly a tenth of those were observed once. Together, the top ten hold almost 25% of the sample.

This record comes from a study of cytomegalovirus exposure and HLA in healthy donors (TCRdb year 2017). As for the study more broadly: An earlier analysis of roughly 630 of the donors reported about 250 Gb of sequence data and 100 million to 130 million unique TCR beta sequences from approximately 180 million T cells. An early release covering roughly 580 HLA-typed donors comprised approximately 300 gigabases of sequencing data and around 86 million unique TCR sequences. The genetic ancestry cluster associated with self-reported Caucasian donors included around four fifths of the roughly 390 genotyped donors. The study was designed to test whether signatures of past pathogen exposure could be identified by cataloging public T cell receptors. The T cell repertoires of about 700 subjects were profiled by immunosequencing and related to cytomegalovirus serostatus. Along with the roughly 670-subject first cohort, a separate validation cohort of over a hundred different subjects was used. High-throughput TCR immunosequencing, statistical association of individual TCRs with disease status, and machine learning were combined to predict cytomegalovirus infection status. To study patterns of TCR occurrence, a later analysis re-analyzed previously published TCR beta repertoires from around 700 donors and added high-resolution HLA genotyping. The later analysis used no new phenotypic data to find candidate immune exposures, relying instead on TCR beta sequences and their occurrence across donors. An earlier analysis of roughly 600 of the donors used high-throughput TCR beta sequencing to judge whether each TCR beta V gene segment behaved as functional or pseudogenic. Donor age, sex, ethnicity and CMV serostatus were compiled together with the repertoire data. In a later genetic analysis, genome-wide SNP genotypes for about three fifths of the roughly 670 donors were used, and that subset was treated as a discovery cohort. Every repertoire in the discovery cohort had been generated on one and the same sequencing platform. Both class I and class II loci were covered by HLA typing, at four-digit resolution. Typing coverage differed by locus: A, B, C, DRB1 and DQB1 were typed in roughly 620-640 donors, DQA1 in about 500, DPA1 in 600 to 610, and DPB1 in 450 to 490. About five DR-DQ haplotypes were treated as single units for association and clustering because of strong linkage in the cohort. On average, 235,054 unique TCR beta nucleotide sequences were sequenced per donor among some 420 genotyped donors of the cohort, with approximately 18% of those sequences being non-productive.

Results the study describes overall, beyond this receptor: According to a later genetic analysis, donors in an Asian-associated ancestry cluster had fewer N-insertions in productive TCRs than the approximately 650-donor mean. Strong co-occurrence of HLA alleles, especially DR and DQ, made assigning TCR associations to individual alleles difficult. In an earlier analysis of approximately 590 of the donors, most TCR beta V segments appeared in productive rearrangements about 90% or about 30% of the time, broadly matching IMGT annotations. In a later analysis, over 15,000 TCR beta sequences were associated with specific HLA alleles at a false discovery rate of 0.05. Most TCR sequences were observed very rarely across donors, whereas some public TCRs were present in many individuals. In a later analysis, the rate of TCR association differed among HLA loci, with DRB1 alleles having the most associated TCRs and HLA-C alleles having the fewest. Linkage disequilibrium might explain the correlated functional status among segregating V segments, but an unknown experimental factor could not be excluded. Because the 87-base-pair reads could not distinguish some IMGT-functional V segments, including TRBV6-2 and TRBV6-3, those segments were excluded. Because HLA typing was unavailable for some donors at each locus, only the typed subset was used in association tests. A cluster of highly shared sequence variants was judged likely to be a technical artifact of the sequencing pipeline. A further reported finding was that TCR beta sequences accurately predicted the HLA-A and HLA-B alleles for most subjects in the first cohort. The only immune exposure information available for the cohort was CMV serostatus. According to the authors, the approach could potentially be generalized to other disease states and immunological phenotypes. A few of the identified cytomegalovirus-associated TCR beta chains were confirmed in vitro to be specific for cytomegalovirus antigens. Because counts were too low, roughly 17 rarely observed V segments, including chromosome 9 orphons, were left out of the earlier analysis of some 600 of the donors. The presence/absence analyses assumed that sequencing depth was roughly uniform across donors, and that assumption may not be true. According to a later analysis, most CMV-associated TCR beta chains appeared to be HLA-restricted, and the HLA associations seemed to be driven largely by CMV exposure. Cytomegalovirus status was reported to be diagnosed by the classifier with high specificity and sensitivity in both the original and validation cohorts. According to a later analysis, parvovirus B19, influenza, CMV and Epstein-Barr virus appeared linked to several top co-occurrence clusters. An association between a missense DCLRE1C variant and V-gene and J-gene trimming of TCR beta chains was found in a later genetic analysis and replicated in an independent cohort. In the study, some 160 TCR beta chains were listed as associated with cytomegalovirus. The cohort was sequenced for TCR beta chains only, and without alpha or paired-chain data the features that could be detected were limited. Compared with equally common non-associated chains, HLA-associated TCR beta chains in a later analysis were more clonally expanded and had lower generation probabilities.

The sequence came from a man aged 55-75 years in good health and CMV-seropositive. Rearrangement joined TRBV6-1 to TRBJ2-7; TRBD2 aligns with 11 central bases. The sample comprised PBMCs. The DNA sequence is as follows: TGTGCCAGCACACTAGCGGGGGAGGGGTACGAGCAGTACTTC. Translation gives CASTLAGEGYEQYF.